This T cell receptor (beta chain) was profiled in a study of T-cell reconstitution after alpha-beta-depleted transplantation in children (dated by TCRdb to 2016 to 2017). With respect to the entire study: Using TCR repertoire profiling, the study quantitatively followed how T-cell immune reconstitution unfolded in children after TCRalphabeta/CD19-depleted allogeneic hematopoietic cell transplantation.

Libraries were built with PCR. The listed sequencing device is Illumina HiSeq 2500. Molecular barcoding was employed in the preparation of TCR libraries, with unique molecular identifiers being used to normalize TCRbeta repertoire quantification. The public reads were reprocessed in TCRdb via fastp at Q25 and MiXCR, keeping in-frame beta chains. Identical CDR3 protein sequences are pooled into one entry, listed with their most common genes and DNA. Recorded for this sample are a few hundred thousand distinct CDR3 sequences; approximately 10% of them occurred a single time. The ten largest clones capture roughly 5.1% of the sample. Notes on this clonotype: Its target antigen remains unknown. It has no much larger one-base neighbor in the sample; base qualities were not kept.

CDR1 and CDR2, per the germline V gene (reference sequence), are DFQATT and SNEGSKA. The CDR3 runs 14 residues from the cysteine to the phenylalanine. Only the CDR3 portion is preserved as DNA: 42 bases, with reading frame beginning at the first base. V is cut back by 6 bases and J by 1 base, with 3 bases in the junction unmatched. The specimen comprised PBMCs from the stem cell graft donor, sampled from the stem cell graft. The V and J segments used are TRBV20-1 and TRBJ2-2; TRBD2 lines up with 9 middle nucleotides. This clonotype was sampled from a human donor who donated a stem cell graft to a child with acute myeloid leukemia. The CDR3: CSAVLAGNTGELFF. The nucleotides read TGCAGTGCCGTACTAGCGGGGAACACCGGGGAGCTGTTTTTT.